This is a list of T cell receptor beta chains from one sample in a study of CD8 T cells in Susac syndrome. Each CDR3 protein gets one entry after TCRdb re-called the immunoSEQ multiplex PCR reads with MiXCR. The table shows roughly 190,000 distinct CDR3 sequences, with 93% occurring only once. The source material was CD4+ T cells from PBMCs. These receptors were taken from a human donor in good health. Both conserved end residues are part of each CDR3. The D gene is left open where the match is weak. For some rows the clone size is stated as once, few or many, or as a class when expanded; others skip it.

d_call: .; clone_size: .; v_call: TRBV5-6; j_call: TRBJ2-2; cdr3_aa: CASSHSAPPERTGELFF; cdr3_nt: TGTGCCAGCAGCCACAGTGCCCCGCCCGAGAGAACCGGGGAGCTGTTTTTT
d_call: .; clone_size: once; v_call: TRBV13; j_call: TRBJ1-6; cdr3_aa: CASSLEGASYNSPLHF; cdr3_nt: TGTGCCAGCAGCTTAGAGGGCGCCTCCTATAATTCACCCCTCCACTTT
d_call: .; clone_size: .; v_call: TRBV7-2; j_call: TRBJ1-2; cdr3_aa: CASSLEFYGYTF; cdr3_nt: TGTGCCAGCAGCTTAGAATTCTATGGCTACACCTTC
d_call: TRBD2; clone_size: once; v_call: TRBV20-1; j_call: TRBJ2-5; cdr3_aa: CSARDGTSGAETQYF; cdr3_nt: TGCAGTGCTAGAGATGGGACTAGCGGGGCAGAGACCCAGTACTTC
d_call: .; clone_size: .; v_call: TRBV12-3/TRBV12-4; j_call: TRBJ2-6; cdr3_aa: CASSYGGQGANVLTF; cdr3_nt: TGTGCCAGCAGTTATGGGGGGCAGGGGGCCAACGTCCTGACTTTC
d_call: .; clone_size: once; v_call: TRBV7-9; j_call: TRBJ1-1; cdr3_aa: CASSSDRKAFF; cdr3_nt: TGTGCCAGCAGCTCCGACAGGAAAGCTTTCTTT
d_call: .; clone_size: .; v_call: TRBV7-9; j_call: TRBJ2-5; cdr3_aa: CASSLVGSGSETQYF; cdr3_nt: TGTGCCAGCAGCTTAGTGGGTTCCGGGTCAGAGACCCAGTACTTC
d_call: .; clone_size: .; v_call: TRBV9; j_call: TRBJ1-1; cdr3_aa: CASSVVKVVTEAFF; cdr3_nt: TGTGCCAGCAGCGTAGTGAAGGTGGTGACTGAAGCTTTCTTT
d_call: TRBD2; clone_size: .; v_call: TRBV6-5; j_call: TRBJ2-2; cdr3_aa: CASSYSSGGRRNTGELFF; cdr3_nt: TGTGCCAGCAGTTACTCATCGGGGGGGCGAAGAAACACCGGGGAGCTGTTTTTT
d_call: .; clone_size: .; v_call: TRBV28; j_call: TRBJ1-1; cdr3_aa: CASSPEGLTPTEAFF; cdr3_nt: TGTGCCAGCAGTCCCGAGGGCCTTACCCCCACTGAAGCTTTCTTT
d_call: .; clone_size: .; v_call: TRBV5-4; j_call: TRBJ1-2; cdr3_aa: CASSLRTQGIGYGYTF; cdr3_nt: TGTGCCAGCAGCTTGAGGACTCAGGGCATCGGCTATGGCTACACCTTC
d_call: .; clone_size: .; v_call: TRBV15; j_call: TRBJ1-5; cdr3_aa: CATSPGPRPQHF; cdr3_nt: TGTGCCACCAGCCCGGGCCCGCGGCCCCAGCATTTT
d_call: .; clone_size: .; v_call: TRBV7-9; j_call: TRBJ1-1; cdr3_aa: CASSEAQNTEAFF; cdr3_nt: TGTGCCAGCAGCGAAGCGCAGAACACTGAAGCTTTCTTT
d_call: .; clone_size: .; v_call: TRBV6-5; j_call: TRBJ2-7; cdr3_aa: CASSYSTASYEQYF; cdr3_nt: TGTGCCAGCAGTTACTCGACGGCCTCCTACGAGCAGTACTTC
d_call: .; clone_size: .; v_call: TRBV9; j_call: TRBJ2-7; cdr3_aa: CASSVARDTYEQYF; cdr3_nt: TGTGCCAGCAGCGTAGCTAGGGACACCTACGAGCAGTACTTC
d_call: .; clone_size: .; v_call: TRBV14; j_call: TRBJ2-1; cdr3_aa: CASSSKWGAAEQFF; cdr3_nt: TGTGCCAGCAGCAGTAAGTGGGGGGCCGCTGAGCAGTTCTTC
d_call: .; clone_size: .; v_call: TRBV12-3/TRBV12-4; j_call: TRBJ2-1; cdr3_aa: CASILKGGGYNEQFF; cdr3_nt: TGTGCCAGCATTCTTAAGGGGGGGGGCTACAATGAGCAGTTCTTC
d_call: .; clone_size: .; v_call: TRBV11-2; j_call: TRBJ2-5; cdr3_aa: CASSLEGIQTQYF; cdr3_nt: TGTGCCAGCAGCTTAGAGGGCATCCAGACCCAGTACTTC
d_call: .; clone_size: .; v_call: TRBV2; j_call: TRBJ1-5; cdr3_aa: CASSPSNWVQPQHF; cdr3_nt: TGTGCCAGCAGTCCATCAAATTGGGTCCAGCCCCAGCATTTT
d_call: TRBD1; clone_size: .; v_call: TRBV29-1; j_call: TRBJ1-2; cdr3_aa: CSVSDRGNYGYTF; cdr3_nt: TGCAGCGTATCGGACAGGGGTAACTATGGCTACACCTTC
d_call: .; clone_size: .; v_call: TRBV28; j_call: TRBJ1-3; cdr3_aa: CASSSALPSGNTIYF; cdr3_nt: TGTGCCAGCAGTTCTGCTCTTCCCTCTGGAAACACCATATATTTT
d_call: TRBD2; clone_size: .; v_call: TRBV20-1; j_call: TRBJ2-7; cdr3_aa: CSGRAGYVLEQYF; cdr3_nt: TGCAGTGGTCGAGCGGGGTACGTTTTGGAGCAGTACTTC
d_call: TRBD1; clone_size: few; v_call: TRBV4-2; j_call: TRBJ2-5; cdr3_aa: CASSQGTGEGETQYF; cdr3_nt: TGTGCCAGCAGCCAGGGGACAGGGGAAGGGGAGACCCAGTACTTC